A selection of T cell receptor beta chains follows, all from one sample in a study of regulatory T cells in long-lasting Graves disease. In TCRdb, the multiplex PCR reads were re-called with MiXCR into one record per CDR3 protein. The table records more than 300,000 distinct CDR3 sequences, around 19% of them present only once. The sample was peripheral blood mononuclear cells (PBMCs), taken when the disease was refractory, from a patient treated with antithyroid drugs. The receptors here all came from a female donor with Graves disease. The CDR3 runs from the conserved cysteine through the conserved F or W. The order of the fields is D gene, J gene, V gene, clone size, CDR3 DNA, CDR3 protein. A D gene is named only where the DNA matches it firmly. Size values are once, few and many counts, or a class for expanded clones, and some rows have none.

>TRBD1|TRBJ1-2|TRBV6-1|many
TGTGCCAGCAGTGAAGGGACAGGGGGCCCTTTGTTCTATGGCTACACCTTC
CASSEGTGGPLFYGYTF
>TRBD2|TRBJ2-1|TRBV5-4|few
TGTGCCAGCAGCTTTAAGGGACTAGCGGGCTCCTACAATGAGCAGTTCTTC
CASSFKGLAGSYNEQFF
>.|TRBJ2-5|TRBV24-1|.
TGTGCCACCAGTGATCCCCTTGATGGGGCTTGGAAGACCCAGTACTTC
CATSDPLDGAWKTQYF
>.|TRBJ1-2|TRBV28|many
TGTGCCAGCAGTTTATCCTCGTGGGGGGTCGATGGCTACACCTTC
CASSLSSWGVDGYTF
>TRBD2|TRBJ2-1|TRBV12-3/TRBV12-4|.
TGTGCCAGCAGTTTAGCGGGAGGGCCGGATGAGCAGTTCTTC
CASSLAGGPDEQFF
>.|TRBJ1-1|TRBV3-1|many
TGTGCCAGCAGCCAAGTAGCAAACACTGAAGCTTTCTTT
CASSQVANTEAFF
>.|TRBJ1-1|TRBV11-2|few
TGTGCCAGCAGCTTTGGCGGACAGATCATGAACACTGAAGCTTTCTTT
CASSFGGQIMNTEAFF
>.|TRBJ2-5|TRBV7-9|many
TGTGCCAGCAGCTTTGAAGGGGCCCGAGAGACCCAGTACTTC
CASSFEGARETQYF
>TRBD1|TRBJ2-7|TRBV5-1|.
TGCGCCAGCAGCTCGCGGACAGGGGCAGACGAGCAGTACTTC
CASSSRTGADEQYF
>.|TRBJ1-4|TRBV10-2|few
TGCGCCAGCAGTGATGGCGGTCTTGCAACTAATGAAAAACTGTTTTTT
CASSDGGLATNEKLFF
>.|TRBJ1-5|TRBV5-4|few
TGTGCCAGCAGCTTGGACGGGAGACACAATCAGCCCCAGCATTTT
CASSLDGRHNQPQHF
>.|TRBJ2-5|TRBV29-1|few
TGCAGCGTTGCCTCGCTGACTAGTGGAGAGACCCAGTACTTC
CSVASLTSGETQYF
>TRBD1|TRBJ2-5|TRBV6-1|many
TGTGCCAGCAGAAACAGGGGGCGGGAGACCCAGTACTTC
CASRNRGRETQYF
>.|TRBJ2-5|TRBV7-2|many
TGTGCCAGCAGTCCTTTTAGCTACGGGTCCTCGACCCAGTACTTC
CASSPFSYGSSTQYF
>TRBD1|TRBJ1-1|TRBV29-1|many
TGCAGCGTTGATGCTCTTCGGACAGGTCACACTGAAGCTTTCTTT
CSVDALRTGHTEAFF
>.|TRBJ2-5|TRBV12-3/TRBV12-4|many
TGTGCCAGCAGTTTTAGGGGAATTGGCGAGACCCAGTACTTC
CASSFRGIGETQYF